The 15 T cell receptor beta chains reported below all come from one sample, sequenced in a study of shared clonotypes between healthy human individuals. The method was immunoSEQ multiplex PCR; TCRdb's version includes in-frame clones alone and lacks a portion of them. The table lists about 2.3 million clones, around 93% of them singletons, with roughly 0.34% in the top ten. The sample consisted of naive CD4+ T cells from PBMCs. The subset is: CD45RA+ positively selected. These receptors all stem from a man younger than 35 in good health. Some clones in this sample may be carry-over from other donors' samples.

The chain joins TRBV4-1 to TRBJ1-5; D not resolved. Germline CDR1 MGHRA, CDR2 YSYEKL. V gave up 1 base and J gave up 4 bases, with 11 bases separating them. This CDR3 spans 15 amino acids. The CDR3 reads CASSQVQSRNQPQHF. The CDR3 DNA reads TGCGCCAGCAGCCAAGTGCAGTCAAGGAATCAGCCCCAGCATTTT.

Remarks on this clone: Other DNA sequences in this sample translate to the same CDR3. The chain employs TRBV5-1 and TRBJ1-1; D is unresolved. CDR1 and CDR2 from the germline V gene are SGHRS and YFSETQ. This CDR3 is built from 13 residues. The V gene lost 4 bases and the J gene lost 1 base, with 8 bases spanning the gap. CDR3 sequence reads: CASSRGENTEAFF. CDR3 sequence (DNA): TGCGCCAGCAGCCGGGGAGAGAACACTGAAGCTTTCTTT.

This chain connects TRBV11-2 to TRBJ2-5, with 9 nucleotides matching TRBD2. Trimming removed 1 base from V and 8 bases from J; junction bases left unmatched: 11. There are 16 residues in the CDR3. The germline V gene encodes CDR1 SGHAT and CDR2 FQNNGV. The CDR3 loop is CASSLVLGGRAVTQYF. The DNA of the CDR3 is TGTGCCAGCAGCTTAGTACTGGGCGGGAGGGCTGTCACCCAGTACTTC. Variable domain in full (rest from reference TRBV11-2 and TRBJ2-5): EAGVAQSPRYKIIEKRQSVAFWCNPISGHATLYWYQQILGQGPKLLIQFQNNGVVDDSQLPKDRFSAERLKGVDSTLKIQPAKLEDSAVYLCASSLVLGGRAVTQYFGPGTRLLVL.

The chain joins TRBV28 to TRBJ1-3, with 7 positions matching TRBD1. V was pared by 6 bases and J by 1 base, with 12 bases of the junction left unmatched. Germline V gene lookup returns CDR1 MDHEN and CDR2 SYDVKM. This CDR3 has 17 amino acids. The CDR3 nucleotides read TGTGCCAGCAGCCAAATGGGACAGTATGTGTCTGGAAACACCATATATTTT. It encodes CASSQMGQYVSGNTIYF.

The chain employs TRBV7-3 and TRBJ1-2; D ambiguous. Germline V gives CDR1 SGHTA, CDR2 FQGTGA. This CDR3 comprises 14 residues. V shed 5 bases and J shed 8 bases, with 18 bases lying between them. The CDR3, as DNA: TGTGCCAGCAGCCCCGGTTTAACCGCCGGGGGCTACACCTTC. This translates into CASSPGLTAGGYTF.

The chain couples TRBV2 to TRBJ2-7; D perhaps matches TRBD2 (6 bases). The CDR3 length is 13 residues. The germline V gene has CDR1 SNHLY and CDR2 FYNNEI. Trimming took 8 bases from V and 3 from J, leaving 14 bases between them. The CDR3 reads CASSRTTLYEQYF. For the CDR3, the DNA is TGTGCCAGCTCTAGGACTACCCTCTACGAGCAGTACTTC. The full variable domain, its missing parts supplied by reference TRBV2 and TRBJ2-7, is EPEVTQTPSHQVTQMGQEVILRCVPISNHLYFYWYRQILGQKVEFLVSFYNNEISEKSEIFDDQFSVERPDGSNFTLKIRSTKLEDSAMYFCASSRTTLYEQYFGPGTRLTVT.

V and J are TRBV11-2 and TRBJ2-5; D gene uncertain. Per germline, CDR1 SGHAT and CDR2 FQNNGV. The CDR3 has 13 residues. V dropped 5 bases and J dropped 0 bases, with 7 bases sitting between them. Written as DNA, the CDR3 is TGTGCCAGCAGCCTCCAACACCAAGAGACCCAGTACTTC. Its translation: CASSLQHQETQYF.

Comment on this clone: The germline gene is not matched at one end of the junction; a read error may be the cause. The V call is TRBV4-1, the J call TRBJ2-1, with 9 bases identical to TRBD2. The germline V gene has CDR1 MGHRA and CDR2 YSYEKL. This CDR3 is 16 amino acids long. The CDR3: CASSQGTGGRAGEQFF. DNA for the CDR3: TGCGCCAGCAGTCAAGGAACCGGCGGGAGGGCCGGTGAGCAGTTCTTC.

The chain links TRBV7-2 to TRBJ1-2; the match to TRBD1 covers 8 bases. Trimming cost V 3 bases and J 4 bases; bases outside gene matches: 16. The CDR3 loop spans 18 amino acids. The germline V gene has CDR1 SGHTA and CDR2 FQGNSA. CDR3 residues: CASSFLSVKTGDLYGYTF. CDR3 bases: TGTGCCAGCAGCTTCCTTTCGGTGAAGACAGGGGACCTCTATGGCTACACCTTC. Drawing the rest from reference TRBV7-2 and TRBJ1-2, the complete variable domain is GAGVSQSPSNKVTEKGKDVELRCDPISGHTALYWYRQSLGQGLEFLIYFQGNSAPDKSGLPSDRFSAERTGGSVSTLTIQRTQQEDSAVYLCASSFLSVKTGDLYGYTFGSGTRLTVV.

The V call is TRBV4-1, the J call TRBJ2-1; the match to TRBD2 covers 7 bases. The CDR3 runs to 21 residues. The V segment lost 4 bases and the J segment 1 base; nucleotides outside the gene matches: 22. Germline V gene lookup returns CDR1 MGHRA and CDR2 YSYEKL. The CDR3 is CASSRGLSPSGKRGSYNEQFF. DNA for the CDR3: TGCGCCAGCAGCCGGGGGTTATCGCCTAGCGGAAAGAGAGGGTCCTACAATGAGCAGTTCTTC.

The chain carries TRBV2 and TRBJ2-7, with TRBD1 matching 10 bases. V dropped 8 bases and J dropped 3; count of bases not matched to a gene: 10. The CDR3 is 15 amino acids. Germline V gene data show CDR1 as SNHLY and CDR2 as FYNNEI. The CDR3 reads CASQKFGQGVYEQYF. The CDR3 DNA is TGTGCCAGCCAGAAGTTTGGACAGGGGGTCTACGAGCAGTACTTC.

This CDR3 reads CASSLRQSAYEQYF. The CDR3 nucleotides are TGTGCCAGCAGTTTAAGACAGTCAGCCTACGAGCAGTACTTC. The chain employs TRBV27 and TRBJ2-7; maybe TRBD1 (5 bases). Trimming cost V 2 bases and J 2 bases, with 10 bases left between them. The germline V gene encodes CDR1 MNHEY and CDR2 SMNVEV (reference sequence). The CDR3 consists of 14 residues.

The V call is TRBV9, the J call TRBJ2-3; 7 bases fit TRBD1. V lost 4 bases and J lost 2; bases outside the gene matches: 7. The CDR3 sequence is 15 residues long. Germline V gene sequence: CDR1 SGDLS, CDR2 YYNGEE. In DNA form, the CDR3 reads TGTGCCAGCAGCCTTCAGGACAGGTCCACAGATACGCAGTATTTT. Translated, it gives CASSLQDRSTDTQYF.

The CDR3 DNA follows: TGTGCCAGCGCCGGGACAGGGTCGGGGAACACTGAAGCTTTCTTT. Encoded protein: CASAGTGSGNTEAFF. The V call is TRBV18, the J call TRBJ1-1; 9 bases agree with TRBD1. Trimming at V came to 8 bases and at J to 1 base, leaving 8 bases not matched to a gene. There are 15 residues in the CDR3. Per germline, CDR1 KGHSH and CDR2 LQKENI.

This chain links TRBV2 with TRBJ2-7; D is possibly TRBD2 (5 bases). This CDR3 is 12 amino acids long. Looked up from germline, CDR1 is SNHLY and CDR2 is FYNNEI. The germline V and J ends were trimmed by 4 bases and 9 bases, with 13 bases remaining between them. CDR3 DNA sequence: TGTGCCAGCAGTGGTGGTCGGCGGGCGCAGTACTTC. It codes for CASSGGRRAQYF.